The 8 T cell receptor beta chains below come from one sample, sequenced in a study of blood T cells in healthy people across ages. Combining a sample-barcoded 5' primer with a J-beta primer mix, a second PCR ran for about 6 to 12 cycles. One entry per CDR3 protein results from TCRdb running MiXCR on the 5' RACE reads. The top ten clones hold 23% of a sample with approximately 2,000,000 distinct CDR3 sequences, roughly two fifths of them seen once. The specimen sequenced was blood. All receptors derive from a human donor in good health.

This clonotype has a handful of counts. The gene calls are TRBV29-1 and TRBJ1-2; D might be TRBD1 (6 bases). Germline V gives CDR1 SQVTM, CDR2 ANQGSEA. Trimming took off 5 bases at V and 5 bases at J, with 9 bases between the two ends. The CDR3 consists of 11 residues. The CDR3 DNA reads TGCAGCGTTTGGGACAAGTATGGCTACACCTTC. This sequence encodes CSVWDKYGYTF.

V gene TRBV29-1 combines with J gene TRBJ1-2, with D unresolved. This CDR3 is 15 amino acids long. The V and J ends lost 0 bases and 6 bases respectively, with 17 bases between them. Germline CDR1 reads SQVTM; CDR2 reads ANQGSEA. The CDR3 region is CSVEDHYKPWDGYTF. CDR3 in DNA: TGCAGCGTTGAAGATCATTATAAGCCGTGGGATGGCTACACCTTC.

V gene TRBV13 combines with J gene TRBJ2-3, with 7 bases lining up with TRBD2. J gave up 3 bases and V 5 bases, and 5 bases lay outside the gene matches. The germline CDR1 and CDR2 sequences are PRHDT and FYEKMQ (reference sequence). The CDR3 length is 14 residues. CDR3 sequence (DNA): TGTGCCAGCAGCCAAGCGGGGTTAACAGATACGCAGTATTTT. Protein sequence: CASSQAGLTDTQYF.

This chain uses TRBV9 with TRBJ2-3; TRBD2 agrees at 7 bases. The CDR3 has 16 amino acids. V trimming: 4 bases; J trimming: 0 bases; junction bases outside the gene matches: 8. Germline V gene data show CDR1 as SGDLS and CDR2 as YYNGEE. In nucleotides, the CDR3 is TGTGCCAGCAGCCGTGCGGGGGAACCTAGCACAGATACGCAGTATTTT. This gives the protein CASSRAGEPSTDTQYF. The full variable domain, in which reference TRBV9 and TRBJ2-3 provide the parts outside the CDR3, is DSGVTQTPKHLITATGQRVTLRCSPRSGDLSVYWYQQSLDQGLQFLIQYYNGEERAKGNILERFSAQQFPDLHSELNLSSLELGDSALYFCASSRAGEPSTDTQYFGPGTRLTVL.

V usage is TRBV9 and J usage is TRBJ2-3; a weak D match, TRBD1 (7 bases). Germline V gives CDR1 SGDLS, CDR2 YYNGEE. The length of the CDR3 is 17 residues. V was shortened by 3 bases and J by 4 bases, with 21 bases between the two germline ends. The CDR3 coding sequence is TGTGCCAGCAGCGCCGGGCCAGGGGGGAGGATCGCAGATACGCAGTATTTT. Amino acids: CASSAGPGGRIADTQYF.

The V call is TRBV12-3 or TRBV12-4, the J call TRBJ2-1; 10 nucleotides align to TRBD1. This CDR3 has 15 residues. J gave up 7 bases and V 10 bases, and 13 bases lay outside the gene matches. The CDR3, as DNA: TGTGCCACTATGGTGGGACAGGGGTCGTGGAATGAGCAGTTCTTC. Translation gives CATMVGQGSWNEQFF.

This clonotype was picked up a small number of times. This chain connects TRBV6-5 to TRBJ1-1; D gene uncertain. Trimming stripped 2 bases from V and 1 base from J, with 23 bases between. The CDR3 spans 19 residues. Germline assignment: CDR1 MNHEY and CDR2 SVGAGI. The CDR3 protein is CASSYQSYGPGHSNTEAFF. The CDR3 DNA reads TGTGCCAGCAGTTACCAATCATACGGGCCCGGGCATTCGAACACTGAAGCTTTCTTT.

The chain has TRBV7-9 and TRBJ2-7; D is unclear. Trimming took off 5 bases at V and 7 bases at J, with 15 bases between the two ends. The CDR3 is 13 amino acids. CDR1 and CDR2 from the germline V gene are SEHNR and FQNEAQ (reference sequence). The CDR3 DNA reads as TGTGCCAGCAGCAACATCGAAGAGTTGGAGCAGTACTTC. It specifies CASSNIEELEQYF.